This T cell receptor (beta chain) was documented in a study of monozygotic twins with inflammatory bowel disease. The CDR3 contains 15 residues. CDR1 is SGHDT, CDR2 YYEEEE, per germline. TCRdb re-called the 5' RACE reads; one entry per CDR3 protein, DNA not given. The sample has about 380,000 distinct CDR3 sequences. This TCR derives from a human donor with ulcerative colitis or Crohn's disease, or a healthy co-twin of an affected twin (not recorded which). The sample was blood. V is TRBV5-6 and J is TRBJ2-5. This CDR3 reads CASSLGWGIQETQYF.